A few counts support the clone carrying this TCR beta chain. Its cognate antigen is unknown. Every isolated RNA sample was fully reverse transcribed, so sequencing captured expressed TCRB transcripts. This table comes from immunoSEQ multiplex PCR, and its TCRdb copy is limited to in-frame clones, with some not included. The table records 850,000 to 900,000 clones, roughly a sixth of them present only once. These data are taken from a study of beta chain features in type 1 diabetes. Study-wide results and caveats: No resolution was reached here on whether HLA type influences TCRB rearrangement.

The CDR3 extends over 15 amino acids. Germline V CDR1 and CDR2: SEHNR, FQNEAQ (reference sequence). V was clipped by 3 bases and J by 3 bases, with 15 bases between them. Each of the sorted populations had a purity greater than 98%. This TCR was recovered from a woman aged 18-29 years in good health. The V and J genes are TRBV7-9 and TRBJ2-7; perhaps TRBD1 as D (5 bases). The material sequenced was naive CD4+ T cells from blood. This chain's CDR3 is CASSLVGAQGYEQYF. In DNA form, the CDR3 reads TGTGCCAGCAGCTTGGTTGGGGCTCAAGGCTACGAGCAGTACTTC.